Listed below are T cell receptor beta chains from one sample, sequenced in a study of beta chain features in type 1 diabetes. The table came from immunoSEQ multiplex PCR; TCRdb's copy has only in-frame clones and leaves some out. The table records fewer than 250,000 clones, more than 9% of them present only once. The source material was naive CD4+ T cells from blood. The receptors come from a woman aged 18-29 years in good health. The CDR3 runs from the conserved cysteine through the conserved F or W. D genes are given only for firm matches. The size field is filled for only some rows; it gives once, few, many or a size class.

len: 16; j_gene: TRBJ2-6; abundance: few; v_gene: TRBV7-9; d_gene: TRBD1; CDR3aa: CASSMTGNAGANVLTF; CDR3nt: TGTGCCAGCAGCATGACAGGGAACGCTGGGGCCAACGTCCTGACTTTC
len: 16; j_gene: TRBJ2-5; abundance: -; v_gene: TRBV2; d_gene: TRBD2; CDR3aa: CASSSTWGLGGETQYF; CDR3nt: TGTGCCAGCAGTTCGACCTGGGGACTAGGGGGGGAGACCCAGTACTTC
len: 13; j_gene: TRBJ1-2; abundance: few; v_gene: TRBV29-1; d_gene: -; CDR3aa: CSVAPPRGVGYTF; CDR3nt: TGCAGCGTCGCTCCCCCCAGGGGCGTTGGCTACACCTTC
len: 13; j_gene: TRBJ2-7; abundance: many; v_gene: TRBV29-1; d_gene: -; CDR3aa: CSVLQGGSGEQYF; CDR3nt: TGCAGCGTTCTTCAGGGTGGTTCGGGCGAGCAGTACTTC
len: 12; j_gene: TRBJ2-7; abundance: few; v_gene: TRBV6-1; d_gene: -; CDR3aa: CASSEAHYEQYF; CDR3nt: TGTGCCAGCAGTGAGGCCCACTACGAGCAGTACTTC
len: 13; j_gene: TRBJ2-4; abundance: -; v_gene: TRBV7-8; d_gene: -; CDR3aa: CASSLPGLYIQYF; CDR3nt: TGTGCCAGCAGTCTTCCGGGGTTATACATTCAGTACTTC
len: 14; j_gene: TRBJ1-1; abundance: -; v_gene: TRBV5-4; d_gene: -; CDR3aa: CASSYTGPNTEAFF; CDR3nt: TGTGCCAGCAGCTACACAGGGCCGAACACTGAAGCTTTCTTT
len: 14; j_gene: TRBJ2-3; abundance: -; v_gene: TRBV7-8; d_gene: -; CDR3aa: CASKQQPSTDTQYF; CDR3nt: TGTGCCAGCAAACAGCAGCCGTCCACAGATACGCAGTATTTT
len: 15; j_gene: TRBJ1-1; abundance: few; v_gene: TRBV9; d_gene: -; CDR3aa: CASSVGAAANTEAFF; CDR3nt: TGTGCCAGCAGCGTAGGGGCAGCCGCGAACACTGAAGCTTTCTTT
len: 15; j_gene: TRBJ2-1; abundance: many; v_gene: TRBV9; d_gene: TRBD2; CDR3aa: CASNPTSGRYNEQFF; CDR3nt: TGTGCCAGCAACCCGACTAGCGGGAGGTACAATGAGCAGTTCTTC
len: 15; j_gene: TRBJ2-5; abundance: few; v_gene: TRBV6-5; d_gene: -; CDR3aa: CASSYFSGFQETQYF; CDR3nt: TGTGCCAGCAGTTACTTCTCAGGGTTCCAAGAGACCCAGTACTTC
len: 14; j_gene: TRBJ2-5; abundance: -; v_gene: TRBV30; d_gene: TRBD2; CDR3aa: CAWSVLAGGETQYF; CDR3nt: TGTGCCTGGAGTGTACTAGCGGGGGGAGAGACCCAGTACTTC
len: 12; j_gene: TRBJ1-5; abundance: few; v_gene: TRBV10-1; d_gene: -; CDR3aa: CASSTSSEPQHF; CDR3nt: TGCGCCAGCAGTACGAGTTCGGAGCCCCAGCATTTT
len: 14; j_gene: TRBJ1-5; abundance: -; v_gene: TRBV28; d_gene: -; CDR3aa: CASKGANSNQPQHF; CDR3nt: TGTGCCAGCAAAGGAGCCAATAGCAATCAGCCCCAGCATTTT
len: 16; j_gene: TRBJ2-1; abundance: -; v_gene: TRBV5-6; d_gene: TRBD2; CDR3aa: CASSLVGLAGGGEQFF; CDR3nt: TGTGCCAGCAGCTTGGTTGGACTAGCGGGAGGCGGTGAGCAGTTCTTC
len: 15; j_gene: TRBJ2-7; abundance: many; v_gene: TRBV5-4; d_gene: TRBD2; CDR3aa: CASSSATSGVYEQYF; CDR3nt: TGTGCCAGCAGCTCCGCGACTAGCGGGGTTTACGAGCAGTACTTC
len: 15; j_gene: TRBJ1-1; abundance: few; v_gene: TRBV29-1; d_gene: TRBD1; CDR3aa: CSVTGLDRGGTEAFF; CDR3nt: TGCAGCGTTACAGGGCTAGACAGGGGGGGTACTGAAGCTTTCTTT